This T cell receptor beta chain is from a study of blood T cell repertoires in COVID-19. Generated by immunoSEQ multiplex PCR, the TCRdb table keeps only in-frame clones and is missing some. The sample includes more than 100,000 clones, 80% of them seen just once. This clone has a single count. Germline V CDR1 and CDR2: KGHSH, LQKENI. The CDR3 has 17 amino acids. J was trimmed by 2 bases and V by 0 bases; bases with no gene match: 5. The specimen sequenced was peripheral blood. This sequence joins TRBV18 and TRBJ2-7, with 12 positions matching TRBD2. This TCR was sampled from a man between 60 and 70 years old with active or convalescent COVID-19. CDR3 bases: TGTGCCAGCTCACCACCTTCTAGCGGGAGGGGCCCCTACGAGCAGTACTTC. Translated: CASSPPSSGRGPYEQYF.